This T cell receptor (beta chain) appears in the sequencing data of a study of T cell changes during pregnancy in multiple sclerosis (dated by TCRdb to about 2019). Study-level background: In women with multiple sclerosis, the researchers looked at how the T cell repertoire shifted as pregnancy progressed.

Library preparation used the immunoSEQ multiplex PCR assay. TCRdb holds this immuneACCESS table with in-frame rearrangements only. Some clones are missing; in checked studies, unresolved V genes explain under half, and the rest has no known cause. Across this sample there are some 100,000 clones, with about 94% seen only once. Together, the top ten hold about 1% of the sample. On this clone itself: Its target antigen remains unknown. No much larger clone is present one base from it, and per-base qualities are unavailable.

The CDR1 and CDR2 encoded by the germline V gene (reference sequence) are LNHDA and SQIVND. From the cysteine up to the phenylalanine, the CDR3 has a length of 16 residues. The only DNA kept is the CDR3, 48 bases in frame from the first base. V has 0 bases trimmed and J has 6 bases trimmed; junction bases matching no gene number 3. The sequence was collected from a female donor with multiple sclerosis, enrolled in a pregnancy study. The sequencing here drew on peripheral blood, taken before pregnancy. The chain was built from TRBV19 and TRBJ2-1, with 12 bases in between that match TRBD2. Here the CDR3 is given as CASSIDLAGGFNEQFF. The DNA reads TGTGCCAGTAGTATAGACCTAGCGGGAGGGTTCAATGAGCAGTTCTTC. When the CDR3 is completed using the reference TRBV19 and TRBJ2-1 genes on either side, the full variable domain is DGGITQSPKYLFRKEGQNVTLSCEQNLNHDAMYWYRQDPGQGLRLIYYSQIVNDFQKGDIAEGYSVSREKKESFPLTVTSAQKNPTAFYLCASSIDLAGGFNEQFFGPGTRLTVL.